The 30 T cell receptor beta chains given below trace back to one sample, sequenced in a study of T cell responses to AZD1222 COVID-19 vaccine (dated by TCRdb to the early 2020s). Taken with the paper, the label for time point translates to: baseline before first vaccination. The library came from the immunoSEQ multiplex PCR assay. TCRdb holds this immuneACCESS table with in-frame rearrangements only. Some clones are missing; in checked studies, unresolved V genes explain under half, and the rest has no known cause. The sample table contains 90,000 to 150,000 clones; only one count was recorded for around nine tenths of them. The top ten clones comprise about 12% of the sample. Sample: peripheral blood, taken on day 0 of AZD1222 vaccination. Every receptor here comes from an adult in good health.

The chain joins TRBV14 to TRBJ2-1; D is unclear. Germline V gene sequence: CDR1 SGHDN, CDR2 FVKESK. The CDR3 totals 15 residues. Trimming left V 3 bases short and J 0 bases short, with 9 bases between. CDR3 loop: CASSHLVSSYNEQFF. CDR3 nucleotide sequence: TGTGCCAGCAGCCACCTCGTGAGCTCCTACAATGAGCAGTTCTTC.

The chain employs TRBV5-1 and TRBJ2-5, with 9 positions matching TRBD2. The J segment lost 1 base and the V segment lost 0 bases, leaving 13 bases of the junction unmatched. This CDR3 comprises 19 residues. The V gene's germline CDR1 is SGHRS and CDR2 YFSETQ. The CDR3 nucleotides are TGCGCCAGCAGCTTGGCGTTTAGAACTAGCGGGTATACCCAAGAGACCCAGTACTTC. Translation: CASSLAFRTSGYTQETQYF.

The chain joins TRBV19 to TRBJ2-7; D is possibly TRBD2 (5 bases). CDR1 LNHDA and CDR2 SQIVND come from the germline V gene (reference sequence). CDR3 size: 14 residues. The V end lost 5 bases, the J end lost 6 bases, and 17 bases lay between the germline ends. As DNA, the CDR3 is TGTGCCAGTAGTGAAACCTCTTACCGGGGCGAGCAGTACTTC. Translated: CASSETSYRGEQYF.

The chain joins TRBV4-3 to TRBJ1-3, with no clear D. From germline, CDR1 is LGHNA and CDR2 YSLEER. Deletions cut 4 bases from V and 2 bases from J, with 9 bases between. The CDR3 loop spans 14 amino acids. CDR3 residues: CASSPDGTGNTIYF. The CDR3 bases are TGCGCCAGCAGCCCTGATGGCACTGGAAACACCATATATTTT.

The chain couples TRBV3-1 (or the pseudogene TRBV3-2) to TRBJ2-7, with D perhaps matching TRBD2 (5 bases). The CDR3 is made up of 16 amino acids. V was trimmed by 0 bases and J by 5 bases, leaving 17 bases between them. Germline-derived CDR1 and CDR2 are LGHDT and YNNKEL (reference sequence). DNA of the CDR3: TGTGCCAGCAGCCAAGAGGTACTGGCGGGTATGGACGAGCAGTACTTC. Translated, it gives CASSQEVLAGMDEQYF.

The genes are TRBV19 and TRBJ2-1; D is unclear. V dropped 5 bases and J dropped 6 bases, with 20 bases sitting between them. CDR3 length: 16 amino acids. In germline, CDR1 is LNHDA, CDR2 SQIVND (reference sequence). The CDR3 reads CASSVTGSDPTNEQFF. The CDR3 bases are TGTGCCAGTAGTGTCACCGGGTCGGACCCGACCAATGAGCAGTTCTTC. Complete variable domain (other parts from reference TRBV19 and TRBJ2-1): DGGITQSPKYLFRKEGQNVTLSCEQNLNHDAMYWYRQDPGQGLRLIYYSQIVNDFQKGDIAEGYSVSREKKESFPLTVTSAQKNPTAFYLCASSVTGSDPTNEQFFGPGTRLTVL.

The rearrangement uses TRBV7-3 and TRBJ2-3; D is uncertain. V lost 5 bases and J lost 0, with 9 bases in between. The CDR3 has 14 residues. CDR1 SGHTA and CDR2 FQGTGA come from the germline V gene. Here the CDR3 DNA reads TGTGCCAGCAGCCTGAATCCTAGCACAGATACGCAGTATTTT. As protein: CASSLNPSTDTQYF.

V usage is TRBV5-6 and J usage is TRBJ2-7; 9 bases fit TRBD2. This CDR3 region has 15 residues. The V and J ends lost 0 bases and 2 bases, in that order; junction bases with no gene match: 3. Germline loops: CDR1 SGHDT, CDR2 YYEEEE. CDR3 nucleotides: TGTGCCAGCAGCTTGGGACTAGCGGAAACCTACGAGCAGTACTTC. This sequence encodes CASSLGLAETYEQYF.

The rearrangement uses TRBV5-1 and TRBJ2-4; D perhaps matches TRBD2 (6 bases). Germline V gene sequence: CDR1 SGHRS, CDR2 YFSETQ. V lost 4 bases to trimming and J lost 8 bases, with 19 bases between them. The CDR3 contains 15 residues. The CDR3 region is CASSLPGGAEDIQYF. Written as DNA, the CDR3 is TGCGCCAGCAGCCTCCCAGGAGGGGCCGAGGACATTCAGTACTTC.

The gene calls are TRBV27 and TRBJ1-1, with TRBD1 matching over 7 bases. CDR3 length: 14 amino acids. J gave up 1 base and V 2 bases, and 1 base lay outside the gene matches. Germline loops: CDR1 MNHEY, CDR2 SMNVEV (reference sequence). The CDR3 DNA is TGTGCCAGCAGTTTAGAGGGGGCGAACACTGAAGCTTTCTTT. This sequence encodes CASSLEGANTEAFF.

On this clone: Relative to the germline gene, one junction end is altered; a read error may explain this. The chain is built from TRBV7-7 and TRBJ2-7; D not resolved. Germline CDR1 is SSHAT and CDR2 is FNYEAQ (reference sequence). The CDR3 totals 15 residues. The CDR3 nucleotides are TGTGCTAGCAGCTTAGGCCCGGACGGCTACTACGAGCAGTACTTC. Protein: CASSLGPDGYYEQYF.

Written as DNA, the CDR3 is TGTGCCAGTAGTATAGCAGTCCAAAGCTCCTACGAGCAGTACTTC. As protein: CASSIAVQSSYEQYF. V usage is TRBV19 and J usage is TRBJ2-7; D gene ambiguous. The germline V and J ends were trimmed by 1 base and 0 bases, with 10 bases remaining between them. CDR3 length: 15 amino acids. Per the germline V gene, CDR1 is LNHDA and CDR2 is SQIVND (reference sequence). Using reference TRBV19 and TRBJ2-7 for the parts outside the CDR3, the full variable domain is DGGITQSPKYLFRKEGQNVTLSCEQNLNHDAMYWYRQDPGQGLRLIYYSQIVNDFQKGDIAEGYSVSREKKESFPLTVTSAQKNPTAFYLCASSIAVQSSYEQYFGPGTRLTVT.

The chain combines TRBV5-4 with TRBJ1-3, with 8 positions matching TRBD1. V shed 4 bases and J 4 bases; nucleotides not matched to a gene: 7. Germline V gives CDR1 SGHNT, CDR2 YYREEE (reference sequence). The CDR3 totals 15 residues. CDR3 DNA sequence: TGTGCCAGCAGCAACTCTGGACAGGGAGGAAACACCATATATTTT. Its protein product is CASSNSGQGGNTIYF.

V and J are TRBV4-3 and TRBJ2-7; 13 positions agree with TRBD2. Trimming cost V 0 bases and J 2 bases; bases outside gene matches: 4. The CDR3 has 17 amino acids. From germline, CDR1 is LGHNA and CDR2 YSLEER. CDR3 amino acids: CASSQDPGLAGAYEQYF. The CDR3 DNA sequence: TGCGCCAGCAGCCAAGATCCCGGACTAGCGGGGGCCTACGAGCAGTACTTC.

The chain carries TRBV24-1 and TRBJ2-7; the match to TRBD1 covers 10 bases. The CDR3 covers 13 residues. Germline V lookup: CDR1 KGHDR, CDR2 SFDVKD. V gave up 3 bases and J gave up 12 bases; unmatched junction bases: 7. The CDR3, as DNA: TGTGCCACCAGTGATGACAGGGGGCAGAGTCCGTACTTC. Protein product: CATSDDRGQSPYF.

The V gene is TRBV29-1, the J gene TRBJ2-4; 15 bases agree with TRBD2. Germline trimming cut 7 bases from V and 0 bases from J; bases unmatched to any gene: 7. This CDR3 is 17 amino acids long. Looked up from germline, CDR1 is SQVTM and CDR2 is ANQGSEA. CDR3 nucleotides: TGCAGCGCCCAGGGACTAGCGGGGGGTATAGCCAAAAACATTCAGTACTTC. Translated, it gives CSAQGLAGGIAKNIQYF.

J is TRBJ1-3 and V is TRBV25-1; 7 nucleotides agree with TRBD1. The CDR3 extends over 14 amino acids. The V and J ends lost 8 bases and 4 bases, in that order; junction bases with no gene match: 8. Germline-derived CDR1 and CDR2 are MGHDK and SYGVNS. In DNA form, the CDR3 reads TGTGCCAGCTCGATGGGACAGCTAGGAAACACCATATATTTT. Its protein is CASSMGQLGNTIYF.

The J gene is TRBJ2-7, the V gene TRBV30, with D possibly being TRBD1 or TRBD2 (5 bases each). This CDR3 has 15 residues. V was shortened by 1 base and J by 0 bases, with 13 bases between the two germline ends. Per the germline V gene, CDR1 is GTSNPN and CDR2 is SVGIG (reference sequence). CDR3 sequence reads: CAWSGGTVSSYEQYF. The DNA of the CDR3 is TGTGCCTGGAGTGGTGGGACGGTCAGCTCCTACGAGCAGTACTTC.

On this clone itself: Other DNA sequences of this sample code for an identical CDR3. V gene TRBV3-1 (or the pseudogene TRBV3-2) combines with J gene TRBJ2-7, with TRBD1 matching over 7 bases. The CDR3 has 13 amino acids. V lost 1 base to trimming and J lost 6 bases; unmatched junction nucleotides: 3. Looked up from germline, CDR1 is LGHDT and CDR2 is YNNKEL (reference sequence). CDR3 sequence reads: CASSQGAGGEQYF. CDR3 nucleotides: TGTGCCAGCAGCCAAGGGGCAGGGGGCGAGCAGTACTTC.

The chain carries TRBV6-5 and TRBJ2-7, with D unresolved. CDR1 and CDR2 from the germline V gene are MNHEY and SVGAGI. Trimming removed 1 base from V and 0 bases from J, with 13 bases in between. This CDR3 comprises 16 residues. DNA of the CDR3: TGTGCCAGCAGTTACTTGCCAGACCTCGGCTCCTACGAGCAGTACTTC. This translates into CASSYLPDLGSYEQYF.

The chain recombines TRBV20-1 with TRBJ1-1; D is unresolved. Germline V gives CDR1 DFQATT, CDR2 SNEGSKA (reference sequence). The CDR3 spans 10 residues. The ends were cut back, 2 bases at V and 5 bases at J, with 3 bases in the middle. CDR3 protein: CSARRTEAFF. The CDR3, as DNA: TGCAGTGCTAGAAGAACTGAAGCTTTCTTT.

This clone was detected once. The CDR3 is CASKAYNEQFF. Here the CDR3 DNA reads TGTGCCAGTAAGGCCTACAATGAGCAGTTCTTC. The rearrangement uses TRBV19 and TRBJ2-1; D uncertain. V gave up 7 bases and J gave up 2 bases, with 3 bases separating them. CDR1 LNHDA and CDR2 SQIVND come from the germline V gene (reference sequence). The CDR3 has 11 amino acids. The whole variable domain, remainder taken from reference TRBV19 and TRBJ2-1, is DGGITQSPKYLFRKEGQNVTLSCEQNLNHDAMYWYRQDPGQGLRLIYYSQIVNDFQKGDIAEGYSVSREKKESFPLTVTSAQKNPTAFYLCASKAYNEQFFGPGTRLTVL.

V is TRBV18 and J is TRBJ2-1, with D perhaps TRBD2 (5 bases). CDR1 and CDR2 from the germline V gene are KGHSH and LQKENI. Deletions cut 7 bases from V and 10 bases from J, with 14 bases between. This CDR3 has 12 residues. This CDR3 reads CASFTGFGEQFF. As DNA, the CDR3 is TGTGCCAGCTTCACGGGGTTCGGGGAGCAGTTCTTC.

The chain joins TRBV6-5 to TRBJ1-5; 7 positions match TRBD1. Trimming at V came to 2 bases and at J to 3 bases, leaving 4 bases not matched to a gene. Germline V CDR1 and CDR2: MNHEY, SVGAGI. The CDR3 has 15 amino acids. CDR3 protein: CASSYPTGSNQPQHF. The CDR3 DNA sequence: TGTGCCAGCAGTTACCCGACAGGGTCCAATCAGCCCCAGCATTTT.

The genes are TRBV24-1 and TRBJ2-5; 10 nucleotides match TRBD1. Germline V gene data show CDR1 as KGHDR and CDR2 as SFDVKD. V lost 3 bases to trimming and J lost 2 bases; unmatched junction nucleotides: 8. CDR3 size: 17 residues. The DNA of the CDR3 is TGTGCCACCAGTGATACTGCCGGGACAGGGGCGCAAGAGACCCAGTACTTC. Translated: CATSDTAGTGAQETQYF.

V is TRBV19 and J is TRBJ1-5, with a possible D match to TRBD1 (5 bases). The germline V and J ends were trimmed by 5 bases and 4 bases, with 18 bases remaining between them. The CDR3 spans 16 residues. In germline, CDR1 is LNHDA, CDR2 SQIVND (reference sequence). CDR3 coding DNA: TGTGCCAGTAGTGTCCCCCGGGACTGGGGAAATCAGCCCCAGCATTTT. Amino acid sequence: CASSVPRDWGNQPQHF. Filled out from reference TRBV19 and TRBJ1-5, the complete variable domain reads DGGITQSPKYLFRKEGQNVTLSCEQNLNHDAMYWYRQDPGQGLRLIYYSQIVNDFQKGDIAEGYSVSREKKESFPLTVTSAQKNPTAFYLCASSVPRDWGNQPQHFGDGTRLSIL.

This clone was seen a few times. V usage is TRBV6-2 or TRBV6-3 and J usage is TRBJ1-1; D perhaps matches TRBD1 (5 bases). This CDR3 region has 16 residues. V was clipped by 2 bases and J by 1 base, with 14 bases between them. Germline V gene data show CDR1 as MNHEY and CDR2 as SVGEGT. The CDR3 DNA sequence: TGTGCCAGCAGTTACAGGTCAGCGGGGCGGAACACTGAAGCTTTCTTT. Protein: CASSYRSAGRNTEAFF.

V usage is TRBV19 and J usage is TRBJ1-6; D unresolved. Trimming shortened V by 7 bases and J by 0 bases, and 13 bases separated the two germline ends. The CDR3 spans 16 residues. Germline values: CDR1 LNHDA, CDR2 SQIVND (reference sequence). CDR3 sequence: CASKDGKGSYNSPLHF. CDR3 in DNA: TGTGCCAGTAAGGACGGGAAGGGCTCCTATAATTCACCCCTCCACTTT.

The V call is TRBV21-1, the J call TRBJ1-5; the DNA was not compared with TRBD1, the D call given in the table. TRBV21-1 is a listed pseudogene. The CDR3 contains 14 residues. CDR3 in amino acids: CASSFRTISSPQHF. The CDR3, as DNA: TGTGCCAGCAGCTTCCGGACAATCTCGTCCCCCCAGCATTTT.

CDR3 loop: CATGIDRIQETQYF. CDR3 DNA: TGTGCCACCGGTATTGATCGTATCCAAGAGACCCAGTACTTC. The J gene is TRBJ2-5, the V gene TRBV15; D is uncertain. This CDR3 has 14 amino acids. Germline assignment: CDR1 LNHNV and CDR2 YYDKDF (reference sequence). V was trimmed by 8 bases and J by 1 base, leaving 14 bases between them.